This T cell receptor beta chain came from a study of cytomegalovirus exposure and HLA in healthy donors. Per germline, CDR1 MGHDK and CDR2 SYGVNS. This CDR3 region has 13 residues. Trimming pared 5 bases from V and 6 bases from J, leaving 13 bases between. The study ran its PCR with 60 Vbeta and 13 Jbeta primers. Here immunoSEQ multiplex PCR was the method, and the copy in TCRdb shows in-frame clones only, minus some. Of 140,000 or so clones listed, roughly 85% were seen once; the top ten hold roughly 3.4%. Sample: PBMCs. The receptor comes from a male donor in good health and CMV-seronegative. The chain joins TRBV25-1 to TRBJ1-2; possible D gene TRBD1, 6 bases. The DNA of the CDR3 is TGTGCCAGCAGTCCGACAGGTTTCCATGGCTACACCTTC. Protein: CASSPTGFHGYTF.